Presented here are 25 T cell receptor beta chains from one specimen sequenced in a study of T-cell memory formation after mild COVID-19. TCRdb re-called the 5' RACE reads through MiXCR, storing one row per CDR3 protein. The data show about half a million distinct CDR3 sequences, with over 15% seen just once and roughly an eighth held by the top ten. Sequenced material: PBMCs or a T cell subset sorted from them (not recorded which). The receptors here all came from an adult woman who had mild COVID-19 (a few samples of this study predate the infection). Cell type and time point are not known.

This clonotype was seen more than once but under ten times. The rearrangement joins TRBV6-5 to TRBJ1-2, with D hard to call. V was shortened by 2 bases and J by 3 bases, with 13 bases between the two germline ends. The length of the CDR3 is 15 residues. The germline V gene has CDR1 MNHEY and CDR2 SVGAGI. The CDR3 here is CASSYTRWVDYGYTF. As DNA, the CDR3 is TGTGCCAGCAGTTACACCCGATGGGTAGACTATGGCTACACCTTC.

In this sample, this clonotype turned up many times. The rearrangement joins TRBV5-1 to TRBJ2-3; no clear D gene. From germline, CDR1 is SGHRS and CDR2 YFSETQ. The CDR3 contains 13 residues. Trimming removed 0 bases at V and 2 bases at J, with 4 bases between. CDR3 sequence: CASSLVPTDTQYF. CDR3 DNA: TGCGCCAGCAGCTTGGTCCCCACAGATACGCAGTATTTT.

This chain connects TRBV7-2 to TRBJ2-7; D possibly corresponds to TRBD2 (5 bases). Trimming removed 1 base from V and 7 bases from J, with 20 bases in between. The CDR3 consists of 16 residues. Germline-derived CDR1 and CDR2 are SGHTA and FQGNSA. The CDR3 DNA is TGTGCCAGCAGCTTAGACCCTGTCGGGGAAGTCAGAGAGCAGTACTTC. Its protein product is CASSLDPVGEVREQYF.

The rearrangement joins TRBV7-2 to TRBJ1-6; 7 positions match TRBD1. The CDR3 sequence is 14 residues long. The V gene's germline CDR1 is SGHTA and CDR2 FQGNSA. Trimming at V came to 2 bases and at J to 10 bases, leaving 5 bases not matched to a gene. The CDR3 reads CASSLRQGGSPLHF. The CDR3 nucleotides are TGTGCCAGCAGCTTACGACAGGGTGGCTCACCCCTCCACTTT. Using reference TRBV7-2 and TRBJ1-6 for the parts outside the CDR3, the full variable domain is GAGVSQSPSNKVTEKGKDVELRCDPISGHTALYWYRQSLGQGLEFLIYFQGNSAPDKSGLPSDRFSAERTGGSVSTLTIQRTQQEDSAVYLCASSLRQGGSPLHFGNGTRLTVT.

The chain joins TRBV24-1 to TRBJ2-2, with 7 positions matching TRBD2. CDR1 and CDR2 (germline): KGHDR, SFDVKD. The CDR3 spans 17 residues. V shed 0 bases and J 1 base; nucleotides not matched to a gene: 4. The CDR3 spells CATSDLRTSENTGELFF. The CDR3 DNA reads as TGTGCCACCAGTGATTTGAGAACTAGCGAGAACACCGGGGAGCTGTTTTTT.

The chain recombines TRBV29-1 with TRBJ2-7; a possible D gene is TRBD2 (5 bases). V shed 4 bases and J shed 6 bases, with 10 bases lying between them. The germline V gene encodes CDR1 SQVTM and CDR2 ANQGSEA. The CDR3 sequence is 11 residues long. In DNA form, the CDR3 reads TGCAGCGTTGTTGGGAGCTTCGAGCAGTACTTC. Its translation is CSVVGSFEQYF.

The V call is TRBV2, the J call TRBJ2-5; D remains ambiguous. Looked up from germline, CDR1 is SNHLY and CDR2 is FYNNEI. V gave up 8 bases and J gave up 5 bases, with 12 bases separating them. The CDR3 consists of 12 residues. The CDR3 nucleotides read TGTGCCAGCGTGTGGAGTAAGGAGACCCAGTACTTC. Encoded protein: CASVWSKETQYF.

This clonotype occurred a few times. CDR3 sequence (DNA): TGTGCCAGCAGCCCCTCCCCGGACAGGGATTTATTAATCTCCTACGAGCAGTACTTC. Translation: CASSPSPDRDLLISYEQYF. The chain links TRBV7-8 to TRBJ2-7; TRBD1 agrees at 8 bases. The V gene's germline CDR1 is SGHVS and CDR2 FQNEAQ. With V trimmed by 5 bases and J by 0 bases, 18 bases remained unmatched. This CDR3 spans 19 amino acids.

This clonotype occurred a few times. This rearrangement joins TRBV5-1 to TRBJ1-2; a weak D match, TRBD1 (5 bases). The CDR3 is made up of 15 amino acids. Per the germline V gene, CDR1 is SGHRS and CDR2 is YFSETQ. V was cut by 0 bases and J by 4 bases, with 13 bases left in between. The CDR3 coding sequence is TGCGCCAGCAGCTTGGGGCAGGGAATTACCTATGGCTACACCTTC. Translating gives CASSLGQGITYGYTF. The full variable domain, completed using reference TRBV5-1 and TRBJ1-2, is KAGVTQTPRYLIKTRGQQVTLSCSPISGHRSVSWYQQTPGQGLQFLFEYFSETQRNKGNFPGRFSGRQFSNSRSEMNVSTLELGDSALYLCASSLGQGITYGYTFGSGTRLTVV.

This clonotype has ten or more counts. V gene TRBV29-1 combines with J gene TRBJ2-7; D remains unclear. Trimming cost V 4 bases and J 0 bases, with 7 bases left between them. There are 12 residues in the CDR3. Germline V CDR1 and CDR2: SQVTM, ANQGSEA. Here the CDR3 DNA reads TGCAGCGTTGTTGGATCCTCCTACGAGCAGTACTTC. Translation: CSVVGSSYEQYF.

CDR3 protein: CSAASPDRGQEFF. The CDR3 region has the DNA TGCAGTGCTGCGTCCCCCGACAGGGGGCAGGAGTTCTTC. V gene TRBV20-1 combines with J gene TRBJ2-1, with 10 bases matching TRBD1. CDR1 is DFQATT, CDR2 SNEGSKA, per germline (reference sequence). CDR3 length: 13 amino acids. V was pared by 5 bases and J by 14 bases, with 12 bases of the junction left unmatched.

V and J are TRBV7-9 and TRBJ2-2, with TRBD2 identical over 11 bases. This CDR3 has 16 amino acids. Per germline, CDR1 SEHNR and CDR2 FQNEAQ (reference sequence). V dropped 1 base and J dropped 6; count of bases not matched to a gene: 4. CDR3 nucleotides: TGTGCCAGCAGCTTAGGACTAGCGGGAACGGCCGGGGAGCTGTTTTTT. It encodes CASSLGLAGTAGELFF.

This chain joins TRBV12-3 or TRBV12-4 and TRBJ2-5; D perhaps matches TRBD1 (6 bases). There are 12 residues in the CDR3. The V end was cut by 5 bases, the J end by 6 bases, with 10 bases between. The CDR3 DNA sequence: TGTGCCAGCAGTGAGGGGACACAGACCCAGTACTTC. It encodes CASSEGTQTQYF.

This clonotype was found a few times. The chain employs TRBV7-9 and TRBJ1-2, with D unclear. The CDR3 runs 14 residues. CDR1 SEHNR and CDR2 FQNEAQ come from the germline V gene (reference sequence). Trimming took off 5 bases at V and 2 bases at J, with 12 bases between the two ends. The CDR3 sequence: CASSRVAVNYGYTF. In nucleotides, the CDR3 is TGTGCCAGCAGCCGGGTGGCAGTGAACTATGGCTACACCTTC.

The chain has TRBV14 and TRBJ1-1; 7 bases align to TRBD1. With 4 bases clipped from V and 5 bases from J, the junction kept 10 bases outside the gene matches. Germline values: CDR1 SGHDN, CDR2 FVKESK. The CDR3 consists of 15 residues. The CDR3 DNA reads as TGTGCCAGCAGCCCGGGAAGGGGGCTCGGGACTGAAGCTTTCTTT. This encodes CASSPGRGLGTEAFF.

This clonotype was observed a few times. V and J are TRBV7-2 and TRBJ2-3, with D tentatively TRBD2 (5 bases). The germline V gene has CDR1 SGHTA and CDR2 FQGNSA. The CDR3 is made up of 15 amino acids. V lost 3 bases and J 0 bases, leaving 10 bases between the germline ends. This CDR3 reads CASSLIAYSTDTQYF. The CDR3 DNA reads as TGTGCCAGCAGCTTGATAGCGTATAGCACAGATACGCAGTATTTT.

The sample holds a few counts of this clonotype. The chain has TRBV5-1 and TRBJ2-3; D might be TRBD2 (5 bases). V shed 0 bases and J shed 5 bases, with 10 bases lying between them. The germline gives CDR1 SGHRS, CDR2 YFSETQ. This CDR3 region has 14 residues. CDR3 amino acids: CASSLVPGKDTQYF. The DNA for the CDR3 is TGCGCCAGCAGCTTGGTGCCGGGGAAAGATACGCAGTATTTT.

This clonotype has ten or more counts. Relative to the germline gene, one junction end is altered; a read error may explain this. The chain has TRBV7-7 and TRBJ2-5; no clear D. Germline V lookup: CDR1 SSHAT, CDR2 FNYEAQ (reference sequence). The CDR3 is made up of 13 amino acids. Here the CDR3 reads CASSLSVQETQYF. The CDR3 bases are TGTGCTAGCAGCTTGAGCGTCCAAGAGACCCAGTACTTC.

The chain joins TRBV20-1 to TRBJ2-1; 8 bases fit TRBD1. Trimming took 3 bases from V and 2 from J; bases not matched to a gene: 6. CDR3 length equals 15 residues. CDR1 DFQATT and CDR2 SNEGSKA come from the germline V gene (reference sequence). CDR3 in amino acids: CSASNVGQAYNEQFF. Written as DNA, the CDR3 is TGCAGTGCTAGCAATGTGGGACAGGCCTACAATGAGCAGTTCTTC.

CDR3 DNA sequence: TGCGCCAGCAGCTTGGACAGGGAGATGAACACTGAAGCTTTCTTT. Translated, it gives CASSLDREMNTEAFF. The chain employs TRBV5-1 and TRBJ1-1; tentatively, D is TRBD1 (6 bases). The ends were cut back, 0 bases at V and 0 bases at J, with 9 bases in the middle. Germline loops: CDR1 SGHRS, CDR2 YFSETQ. The CDR3 loop spans 15 amino acids.

This clonotype was seen a handful of times. V is TRBV12-3 or TRBV12-4 and J is TRBJ2-5; 7 bases align to TRBD2. This CDR3 spans 14 amino acids. The V segment lost 6 bases and the J segment 0 bases; nucleotides outside the gene matches: 4. CDR3 DNA: TGTGCCAGCAGGAGCGGGGTAAACCAAGAGACCCAGTACTTC. It specifies CASRSGVNQETQYF.

J is TRBJ1-2 and V is TRBV27, with TRBD1 matching 7 bases. CDR1 MNHEY and CDR2 SMNVEV come from the germline V gene (reference sequence). This CDR3 has 13 amino acids. V was pared by 8 bases and J by 4 bases, with 7 bases of the junction left unmatched. CDR3 sequence reads: CASRDSRFYGYTF. CDR3 sequence (DNA): TGTGCCAGCCGGGACAGCCGTTTCTATGGCTACACCTTC.

This clonotype appeared a few times. The chain recombines TRBV6-2 or TRBV6-3 with TRBJ2-3, with 9 bases fitting TRBD2. The CDR3 runs 16 residues. CDR1 and CDR2 from the germline V gene are MNHEY and SVGEGT. The junction had 15 bases not matched to a gene; V was cut back by 6 bases and J by 8 bases. The CDR3, as DNA: TGTGCCAGCAGCCCACCGGGACTAGCCTATCTGGGTACGCAGTATTTT. It yields the protein CASSPPGLAYLGTQYF.

The rearrangement joins TRBV6-5 to TRBJ2-6; maybe TRBD1 (6 bases). V dropped 10 bases and J dropped 4 bases, with 8 bases sitting between them. The CDR3 runs to 12 residues. Germline lookup yields CDR1 MNHEY and CDR2 SVGAGI. The CDR3 coding sequence is TGTGCCACCAGGGGAGGGGCCAACGTCCTGACTTTC. Protein product: CATRGGANVLTF.

The chain combines TRBV4-2 with TRBJ1-1; the D is unclear. Germline V CDR1 and CDR2: LGHNA, YNFKEQ. The CDR3 is 13 amino acids. The V gene lost 2 bases and the J gene lost 0 bases, with 4 bases spanning the gap. In nucleotides, the CDR3 is TGTGCCAGCAGCCAACCGATGAACACTGAAGCTTTCTTT. Encoded protein: CASSQPMNTEAFF.